The present T cell receptor beta chain was sequenced within a study of blood T cell repertoires in COVID-19. Study in general: PBMCs, B-cell-depleted T cells, or T cells were the source of the cDNA or gDNA that made up the material.

The data were produced by immunoSEQ multiplex PCR, yet TCRdb's version contains in-frame clones alone and is incomplete. This sample has over 60,000 clones, with just over 85% found just once. Trimming pared 6 bases from V and 4 bases from J, leaving 7 bases between. CDR3 size: 12 residues. Per germline, CDR1 MNHEY and CDR2 SVGEGT. The TCR comes from a man aged 40-49 years with acute or convalescent COVID-19. The V and J genes are TRBV6-2 or TRBV6-3 and TRBJ1-3; D not certain. The sample was peripheral blood. The CDR3 here is CASSPSGNTIYF. The CDR3 DNA reads as TGTGCCAGCAGCCCCTCCGGAAACACCATATATTTT.